This T cell receptor (beta chain) was sequenced in a study of STAT5B mutations in CD4+ large granular lymphocyte leukemia. Study-wide background: Among healthy donors, a particular HLA allele went with more CDR3 'QG' motifs. Whole-study findings and limits: Patient CD4-sorted repertoires looked more clonal than healthy CD4+ repertoires, even without putative leukemic clones. Compared with healthy controls (2/35), patient top clones favored TRBV06 (8/27).

TCRdb's table, derived via immunoSEQ multiplex PCR, lists solely in-frame clones and lacks some. The table includes 32,000 or so clones, about 85% detected once. This CDR3 spans 14 amino acids. CDR1 ENHRY and CDR2 SYGVKD come from the germline V gene. The V end lost 5 bases, the J end lost 4 bases, and 11 bases lay between the germline ends. Concerning this clone: Its antigen is unknown.

This clonotype was sampled from a human donor in good health. The sequenced material came from CD4+ T cells from blood buffy coats. The chain recombines TRBV10-3 with TRBJ2-2, with a possible D match to TRBD1 (5 bases). The CDR3, as DNA: TGTGCCATCAGTCCCAGGGCGGCCACCGGGGAGCTGTTTTTT. Translation: CAISPRAATGELFF.